This T cell receptor beta chain was sequenced for a study of T cell responses to AZD1222 COVID-19 vaccine. General study results and limits: Reports indicate that nearly half of spike-specific TCRs are directed at unmutated variant regions. An increase in Spike-specific TCR breadth and depth was observed after two AZD1222 doses. Dominant at 160-218 and 743-854, vaccine-associated CD4 TCRs also spanned spike.

Per germline, CDR1 SGHAT and CDR2 FQNNGV. This CDR3 spans 15 amino acids. With V trimmed by 4 bases and J by 2 bases, 5 bases remained unmatched. The data were produced by immunoSEQ multiplex PCR, yet TCRdb's version contains in-frame clones alone and is incomplete. This sample has fewer than 90,000 clones, with 70% to 90% found just once. On this clone itself: Its target is not known.

Second-dose schedules of about 4 or about 12 weeks were combined. The rearrangement uses TRBV11-2 and TRBJ2-5; TRBD1 agrees at 9 bases. Specimen: peripheral blood, collected 28 days after the second AZD1222 dose. This clonotype originated in an adult who received the AZD1222 COVID-19 vaccine. The CDR3 loop is CASSSRQGGQETQYF. The CDR3 region has the DNA TGTGCCAGCAGCTCCAGACAGGGGGGACAAGAGACCCAGTACTTC.